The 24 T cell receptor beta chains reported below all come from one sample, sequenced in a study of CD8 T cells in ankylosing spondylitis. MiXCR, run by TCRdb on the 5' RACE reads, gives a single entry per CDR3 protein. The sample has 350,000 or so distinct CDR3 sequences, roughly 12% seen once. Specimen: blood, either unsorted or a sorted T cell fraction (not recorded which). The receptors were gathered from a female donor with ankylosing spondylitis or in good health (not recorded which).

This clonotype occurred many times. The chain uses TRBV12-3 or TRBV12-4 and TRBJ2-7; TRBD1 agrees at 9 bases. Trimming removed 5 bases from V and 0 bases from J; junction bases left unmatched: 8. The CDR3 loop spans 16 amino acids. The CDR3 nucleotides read TGTGCCAGCAGTCATACTGGGACAGGGTCCTCCTACGAGCAGTACTTC. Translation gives CASSHTGTGSSYEQYF.

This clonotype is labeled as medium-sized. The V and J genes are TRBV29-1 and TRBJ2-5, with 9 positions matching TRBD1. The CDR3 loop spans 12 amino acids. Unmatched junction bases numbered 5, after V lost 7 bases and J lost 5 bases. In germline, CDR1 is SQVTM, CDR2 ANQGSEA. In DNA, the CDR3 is TGCAGCGCCGACACAGGGGGCGAGACCCAGTACTTC. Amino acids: CSADTGGETQYF.

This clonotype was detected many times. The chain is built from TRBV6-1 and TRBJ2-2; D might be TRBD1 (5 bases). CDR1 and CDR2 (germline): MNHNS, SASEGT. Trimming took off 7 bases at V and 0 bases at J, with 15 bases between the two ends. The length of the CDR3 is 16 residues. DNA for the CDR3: TGTGCCAGCAATCTATTGGGGCTAGCGAACACCGGGGAGCTGTTTTTT. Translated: CASNLLGLANTGELFF.

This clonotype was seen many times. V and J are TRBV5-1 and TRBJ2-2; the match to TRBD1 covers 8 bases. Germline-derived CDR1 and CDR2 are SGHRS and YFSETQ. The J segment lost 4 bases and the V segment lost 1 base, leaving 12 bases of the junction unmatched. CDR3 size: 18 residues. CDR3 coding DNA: TGCGCCAGCAGCTTGATAAGTCAGGGGGCTCGCATCACCGGGGAGCTGTTTTTT. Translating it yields CASSLISQGARITGELFF. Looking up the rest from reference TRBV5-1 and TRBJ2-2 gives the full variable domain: KAGVTQTPRYLIKTRGQQVTLSCSPISGHRSVSWYQQTPGQGLQFLFEYFSETQRNKGNFPGRFSGRQFSNSRSEMNVSTLELGDSALYLCASSLISQGARITGELFFGEGSRLTVL.

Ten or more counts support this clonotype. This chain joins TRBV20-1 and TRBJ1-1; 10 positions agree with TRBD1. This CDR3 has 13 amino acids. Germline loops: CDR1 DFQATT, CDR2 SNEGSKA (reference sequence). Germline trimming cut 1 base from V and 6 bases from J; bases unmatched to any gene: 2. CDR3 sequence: CSARGTGGAEAFF. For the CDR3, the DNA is TGCAGTGCTAGAGGGACAGGGGGGGCTGAAGCTTTCTTT.

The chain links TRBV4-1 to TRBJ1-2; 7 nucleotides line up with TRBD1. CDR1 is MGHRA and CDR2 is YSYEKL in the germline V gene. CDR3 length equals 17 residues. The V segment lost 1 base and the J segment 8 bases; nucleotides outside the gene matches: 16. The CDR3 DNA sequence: TGCGCCAGCAGCCAAGGCCCGACAGGGAGGGTGCTGTGGGGCTACACCTTC. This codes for CASSQGPTGRVLWGYTF.

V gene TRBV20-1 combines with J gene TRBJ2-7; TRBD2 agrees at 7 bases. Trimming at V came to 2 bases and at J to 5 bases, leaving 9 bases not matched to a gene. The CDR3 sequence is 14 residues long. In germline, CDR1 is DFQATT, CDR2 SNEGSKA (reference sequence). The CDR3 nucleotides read TGCAGTGCTAGAAGGAGCGGGATTCCCCACGAGCAGTACTTC. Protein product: CSARRSGIPHEQYF.

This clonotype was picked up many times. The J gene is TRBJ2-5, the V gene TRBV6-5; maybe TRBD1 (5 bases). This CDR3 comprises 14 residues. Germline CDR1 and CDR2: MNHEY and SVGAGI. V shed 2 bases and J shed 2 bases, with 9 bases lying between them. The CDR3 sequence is CASSYGQGQETQYF. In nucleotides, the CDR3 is TGTGCCAGCAGTTACGGGCAGGGACAAGAGACCCAGTACTTC.

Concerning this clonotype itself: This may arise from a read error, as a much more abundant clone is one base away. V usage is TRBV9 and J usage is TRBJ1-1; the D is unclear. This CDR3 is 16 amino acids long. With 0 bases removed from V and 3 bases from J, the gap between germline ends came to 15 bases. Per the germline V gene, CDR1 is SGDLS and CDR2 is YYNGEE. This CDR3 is CASSVGTGRVYTEAFF. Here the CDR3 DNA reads TGTGCCAGCAGCGTAGGTACGGGCAGAGTGTACACTGAAGCTTTCTTT.

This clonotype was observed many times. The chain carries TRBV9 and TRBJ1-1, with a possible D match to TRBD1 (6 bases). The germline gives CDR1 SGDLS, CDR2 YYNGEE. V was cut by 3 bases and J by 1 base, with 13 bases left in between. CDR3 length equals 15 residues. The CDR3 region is CASSGIGGSNTEAFF. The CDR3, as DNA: TGTGCCAGCAGCGGAATTGGGGGCTCGAACACTGAAGCTTTCTTT.

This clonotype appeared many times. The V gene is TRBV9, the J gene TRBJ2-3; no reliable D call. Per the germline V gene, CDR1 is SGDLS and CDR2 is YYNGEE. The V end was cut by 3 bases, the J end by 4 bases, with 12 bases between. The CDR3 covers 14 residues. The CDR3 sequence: CASSALGVSDTQYF. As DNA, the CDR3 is TGTGCCAGCAGCGCTCTCGGCGTGTCAGATACGCAGTATTTT.

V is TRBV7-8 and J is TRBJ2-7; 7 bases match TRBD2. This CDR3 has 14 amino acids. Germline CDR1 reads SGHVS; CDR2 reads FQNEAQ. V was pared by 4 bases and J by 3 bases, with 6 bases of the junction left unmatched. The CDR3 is CASSSRTRFYEQYF. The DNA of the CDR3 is TGTGCCAGCAGCTCGAGGACTAGGTTCTACGAGCAGTACTTC.

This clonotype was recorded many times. The CDR3 nucleotides read TGTGCCATCAGGGGACTAGCGAGCTCCTACGAGCAGTACTTC. This encodes CAIRGLASSYEQYF. The chain is built from TRBV10-3 and TRBJ2-7; 10 bases map to TRBD2. Germline lookup yields CDR1 ENHRY and CDR2 SYGVKD. The J segment lost 0 bases and the V segment lost 6 bases, leaving 2 bases of the junction unmatched. CDR3 length: 14 amino acids.

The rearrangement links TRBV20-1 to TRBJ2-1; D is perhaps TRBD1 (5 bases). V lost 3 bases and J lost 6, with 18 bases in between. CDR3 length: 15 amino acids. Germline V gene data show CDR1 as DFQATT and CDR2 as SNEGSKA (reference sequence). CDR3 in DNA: TGCAGTGCTAGTTCGTTAGGGGTCGATATCAATGAGCAGTTCTTC. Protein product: CSASSLGVDINEQFF.

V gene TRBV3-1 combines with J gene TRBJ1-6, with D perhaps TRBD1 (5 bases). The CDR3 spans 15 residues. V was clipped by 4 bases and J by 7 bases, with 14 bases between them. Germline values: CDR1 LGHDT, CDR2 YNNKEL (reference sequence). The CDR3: CASSLGTGTNSPLHF. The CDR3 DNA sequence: TGTGCCAGCAGCCTCGGGACTGGTACCAATTCACCCCTCCACTTT.

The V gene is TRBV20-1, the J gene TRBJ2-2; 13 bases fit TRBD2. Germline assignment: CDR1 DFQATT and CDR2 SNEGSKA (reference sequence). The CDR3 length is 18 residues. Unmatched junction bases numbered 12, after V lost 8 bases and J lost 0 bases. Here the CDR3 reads CSLGRGTSGDANTGELFF. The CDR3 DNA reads TGCAGTCTGGGGAGGGGGACTAGCGGGGACGCGAACACCGGGGAGCTGTTTTTT.

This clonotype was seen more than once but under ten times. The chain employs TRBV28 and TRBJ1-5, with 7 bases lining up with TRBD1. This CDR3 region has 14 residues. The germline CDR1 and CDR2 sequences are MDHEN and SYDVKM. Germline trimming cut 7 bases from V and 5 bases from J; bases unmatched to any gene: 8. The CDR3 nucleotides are TGTGCCAGCACTCCACTGACAGGGTATCAGCCCCAGCATTTT. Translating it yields CASTPLTGYQPQHF.

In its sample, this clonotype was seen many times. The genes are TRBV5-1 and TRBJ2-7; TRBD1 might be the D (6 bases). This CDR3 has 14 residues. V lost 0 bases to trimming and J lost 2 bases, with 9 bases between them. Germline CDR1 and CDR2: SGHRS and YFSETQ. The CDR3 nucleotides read TGCGCCAGCAGCTTGGAGGCAGGGGCCTACGAGCAGTACTTC. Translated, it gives CASSLEAGAYEQYF.

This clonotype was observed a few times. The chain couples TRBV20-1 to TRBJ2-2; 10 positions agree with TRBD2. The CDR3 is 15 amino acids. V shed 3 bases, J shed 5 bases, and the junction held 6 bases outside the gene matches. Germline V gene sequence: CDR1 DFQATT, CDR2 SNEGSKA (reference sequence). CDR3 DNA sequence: TGCAGTGCTAGTGGTAGCGGGGGGCATACCGGGGAGCTGTTTTTT. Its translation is CSASGSGGHTGELFF.

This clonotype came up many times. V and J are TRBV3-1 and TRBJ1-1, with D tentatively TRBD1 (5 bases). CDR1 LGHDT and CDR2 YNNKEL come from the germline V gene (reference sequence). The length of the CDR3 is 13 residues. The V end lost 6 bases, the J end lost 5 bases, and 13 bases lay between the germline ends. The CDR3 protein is CASRGRGATEAFF. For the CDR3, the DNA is TGTGCCAGCAGGGGGAGGGGCGCGACTGAAGCTTTCTTT. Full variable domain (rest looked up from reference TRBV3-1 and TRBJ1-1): DTAVSQTPKYLVTQMGNDKSIKCEQNLGHDTMYWYKQDSKKFLKIMFSYNNKELIINETVPNRFSPKSPDKAHLNLHINSLELGDSAVYFCASRGRGATEAFFGQGTRLTVV.

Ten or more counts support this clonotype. This CDR3 is CASSQVAGVADTQYF. CDR3 nucleotide sequence: TGCGCCAGCAGCCAGGTAGCGGGGGTCGCAGATACGCAGTATTTT. V gene TRBV4-1 combines with J gene TRBJ2-3; TRBD2 matches 9 bases. The CDR3 covers 15 residues. Losses at the gene ends were 3 bases for V and 4 bases for J; bases not matched to a gene: 5. The germline gives CDR1 MGHRA, CDR2 YSYEKL.

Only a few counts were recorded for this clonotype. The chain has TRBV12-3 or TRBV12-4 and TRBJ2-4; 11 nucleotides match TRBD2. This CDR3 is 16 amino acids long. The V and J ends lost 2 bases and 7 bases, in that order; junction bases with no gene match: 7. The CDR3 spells CASSLYTSGRGNIQYF. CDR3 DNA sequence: TGTGCCAGCAGTTTATATACTAGCGGGAGAGGGAACATTCAGTACTTC.

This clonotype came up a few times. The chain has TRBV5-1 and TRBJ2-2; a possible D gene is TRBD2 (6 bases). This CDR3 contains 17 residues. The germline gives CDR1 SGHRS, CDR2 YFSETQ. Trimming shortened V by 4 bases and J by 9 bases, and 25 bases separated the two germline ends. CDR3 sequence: CASSLPPTRKVSRELFF. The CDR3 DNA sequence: TGCGCCAGCAGCCTCCCCCCGACTAGGAAGGTCTCCAGGGAGCTGTTTTTT.

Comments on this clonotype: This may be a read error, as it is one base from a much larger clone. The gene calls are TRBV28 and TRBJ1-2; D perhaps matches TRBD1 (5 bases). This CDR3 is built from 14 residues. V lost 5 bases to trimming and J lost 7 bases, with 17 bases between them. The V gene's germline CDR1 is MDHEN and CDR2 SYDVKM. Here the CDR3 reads CASSADGATGGYTF. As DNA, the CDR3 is TGTGCCAGCAGTGCGGACGGGGCGACGGGTGGCTACACCTTC.